A selection of T cell receptor beta chains follows, all from one sample in a study of preoperative IRX-2 immunotherapy in early breast cancer. Assay: immunoSEQ multiplex PCR; the TCRdb copy retains only in-frame clones and omits some. The table records 34,000 or so clones, roughly 87% of them present only once. Sequenced material: lymph node tissue, taken from a patient treated with IRX-2 immunotherapy. These receptors all stem from a human donor with breast cancer. CDR3s leave out the opening cysteine and the closing phenylalanine or tryptophan.

>TRBV6-8|11|TRBJ2-7
ASSRQGHDEQY
>TRBV6-8|12|TRBJ2-5
ASSSAMEVETQY
>TRBV28|11|TRBJ2-2
ASRPPNTGELF
>TRBV10-2|13|TRBJ2-7
ARLCATSRWDEQY
>TRBV14|12|TRBJ2-1
ASSLLAGYNEQF
>TRBV15|14|TRBJ1-5
ATSRVGPYSNQPQH
>TRBV28|14|TRBJ1-2
ASLSPPGTETYGYT
>TRBV28|13|TRBJ1-5
ASNLASGGKGSQH
>TRBV6-8|12|TRBJ1-4
ATRFRGQTGKLF
>TRBV19|13|TRBJ1-3
ASSIKQGLGNTIY
>TRBV4-1|13|TRBJ2-7
ASSQEATAHYEQY
>TRBV11-3|13|TRBJ2-2
ASSLAGQPTGELF
>TRBV19|15|TRBJ2-4
ASSPLPSDRFRNIQY
>TRBV19|12|TRBJ1-5
ASSHDKQGQPQH
>TRBV29-1|13|TRBJ1-1
SVEDESGSNTEAF
>TRBV19|12|TRBJ2-1
ASSPSDLRGEQF
>TRBV18|14|TRBJ1-1
ASSPPAGKMNTEAF
>TRBV5-1|13|TRBJ2-1
ASSPGLAGYNEQF
>TRBV18|13|TRBJ2-3
ASSSQGPLTDTQY
>TRBV6-1|16|TRBJ2-5
ASSEDWLAGVTQETQY
>TRBV18|12|TRBJ2-5
ASSPPSGRETQY
>TRBV29-1|11|TRBJ2-1
SVVWEYYNEQF
>TRBV27|12|TRBJ2-7
ASSSPSTFYEQY
>TRBV18|15|TRBJ2-2
ASSPPQGQGHTGELF
>TRBV6-8|11|TRBJ1-1
ASSTLRETEAF
>TRBV19|14|TRBJ1-2
ASSKTGGTPLYGYT
>TRBV28|14|TRBJ2-2
ASSLWMGGRTGELF
>TRBV7-6|15|TRBJ2-2
ASSTRGRGSRTGELF
>TRBV12-5|14|TRBJ1-1
ASGFATGARSTEAF
>TRBV11-3|13|TRBJ2-1
ASRFPGDIYNEQF
>TRBV6-8|11|TRBJ2-1
ASSWWAGNEQF
>TRBV15|13|TRBJ2-5
ATGTGAGILETQY
>TRBV14|15|TRBJ2-2
ASSPSQRRADTGELF
>TRBV18|13|TRBJ2-1
ASSPVAGTVLEQF
>TRBV29-1|10|TRBJ2-1
SVEGDLHEQF
>TRBV19|13|TRBJ2-1
ASSLLAGVGNEQF
>TRBV12-5|16|TRBJ2-3
ASGLVSLGGESTDTQY
>TRBV30|11|TRBJ2-7
AWSFDRGNEQY
>TRBV19|12|TRBJ2-1
ASSITGWSNEQF
>TRBV18|12|TRBJ2-7
ASSGPGQGGEQY
>TRBV18|11|TRBJ2-7
ASSPPSGYEQY